This T cell receptor beta chain comes out of a study of identical twins. TCRdb itself ran the 5' RACE reads through MiXCR, one entry per CDR3 protein. The table lists about 1.7 million distinct CDR3 sequences, about 31% of them singletons. The CDR3 extends over 12 amino acids. CDR1 and CDR2 (germline): ENHRY, SYGVKD. The V end was cut by 9 bases, the J end by 8 bases, with 13 bases between. General study results and limits: With abundant cord blood beta clonotypes, insertions were fewer; memory repertoires showed no such pattern.

About this clonotype: Its specificity is not known.

The chain has TRBV10-3 and TRBJ2-2; D is unclear. This sequence was found in a newborn girl in good health. The sequenced sample was cord blood. The CDR3 is CAIGEGYGELFF. The CDR3 DNA sequence: TGTGCCATAGGCGAAGGGTATGGGGAGCTGTTTTTT.